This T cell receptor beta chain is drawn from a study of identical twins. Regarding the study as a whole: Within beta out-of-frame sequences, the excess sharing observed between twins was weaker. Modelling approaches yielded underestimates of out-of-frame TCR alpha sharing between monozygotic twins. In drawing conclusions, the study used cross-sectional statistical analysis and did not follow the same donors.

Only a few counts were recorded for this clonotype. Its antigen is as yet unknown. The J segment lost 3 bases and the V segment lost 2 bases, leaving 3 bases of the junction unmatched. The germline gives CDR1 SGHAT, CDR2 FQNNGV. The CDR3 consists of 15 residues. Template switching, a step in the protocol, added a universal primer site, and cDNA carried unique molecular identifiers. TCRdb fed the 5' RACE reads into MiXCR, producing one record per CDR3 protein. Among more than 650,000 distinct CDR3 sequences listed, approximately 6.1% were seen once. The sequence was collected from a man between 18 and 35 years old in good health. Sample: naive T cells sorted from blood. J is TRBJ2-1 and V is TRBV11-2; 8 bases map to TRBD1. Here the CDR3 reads CASSLPRGLYNEQFF. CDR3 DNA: TGTGCCAGCAGCTTACCCAGGGGGCTCTACAATGAGCAGTTCTTC.